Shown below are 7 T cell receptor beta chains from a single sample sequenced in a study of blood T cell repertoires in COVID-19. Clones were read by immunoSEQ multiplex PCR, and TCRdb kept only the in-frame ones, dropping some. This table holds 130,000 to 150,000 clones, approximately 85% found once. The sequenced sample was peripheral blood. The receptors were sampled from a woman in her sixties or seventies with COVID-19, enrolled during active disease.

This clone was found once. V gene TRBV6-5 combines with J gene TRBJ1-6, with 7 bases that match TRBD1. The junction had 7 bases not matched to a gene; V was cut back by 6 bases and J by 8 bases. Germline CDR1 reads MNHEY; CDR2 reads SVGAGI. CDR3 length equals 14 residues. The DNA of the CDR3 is TGTGCCAGCAGCAACGACAGGGTTTATTCACCCCTCCACTTT. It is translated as CASSNDRVYSPLHF.

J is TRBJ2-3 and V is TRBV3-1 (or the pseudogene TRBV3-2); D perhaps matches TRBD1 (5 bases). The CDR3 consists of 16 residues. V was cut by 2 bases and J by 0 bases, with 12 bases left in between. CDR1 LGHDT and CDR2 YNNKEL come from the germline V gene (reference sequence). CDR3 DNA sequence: TGTGCCAGCAGCCAATACAGGAGAACTAGCACAGATACGCAGTATTTT. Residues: CASSQYRRTSTDTQYF.

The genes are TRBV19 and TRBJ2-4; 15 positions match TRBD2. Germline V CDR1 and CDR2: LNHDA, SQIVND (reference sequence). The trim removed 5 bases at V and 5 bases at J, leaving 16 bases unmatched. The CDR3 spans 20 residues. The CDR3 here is CASSLQGLAGGLLLENIQYF. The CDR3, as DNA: TGTGCCAGTAGTCTTCAAGGACTAGCGGGGGGGCTGTTACTGGAAAACATTCAGTACTTC.

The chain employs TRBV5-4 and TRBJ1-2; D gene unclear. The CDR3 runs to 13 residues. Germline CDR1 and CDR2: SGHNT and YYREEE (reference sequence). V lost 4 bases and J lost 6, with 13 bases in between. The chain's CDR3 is CASSRPALDGYTF. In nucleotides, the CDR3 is TGTGCCAGCAGCAGACCAGCGTTAGATGGCTACACCTTC.

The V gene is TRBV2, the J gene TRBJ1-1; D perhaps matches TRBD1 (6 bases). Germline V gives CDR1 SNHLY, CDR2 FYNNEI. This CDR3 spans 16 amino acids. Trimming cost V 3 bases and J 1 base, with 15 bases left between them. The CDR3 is CASSDVAGVENTEAFF. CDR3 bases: TGTGCCAGCAGTGATGTGGCAGGGGTGGAGAACACTGAAGCTTTCTTT.

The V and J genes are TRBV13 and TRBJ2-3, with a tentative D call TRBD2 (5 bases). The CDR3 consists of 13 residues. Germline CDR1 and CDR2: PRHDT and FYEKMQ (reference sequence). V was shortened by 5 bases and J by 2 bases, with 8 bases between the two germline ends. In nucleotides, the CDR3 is TGTGCCAGCAGCACTGGACTCACAGATACGCAGTATTTT. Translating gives CASSTGLTDTQYF. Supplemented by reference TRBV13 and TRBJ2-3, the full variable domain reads AAGVIQSPRHLIKEKRETATLKCYPIPRHDTVYWYQQGPGQDPQFLISFYEKMQSDKGSIPDRFSAQQFSDYHSELNMSSLELGDSALYFCASSTGLTDTQYFGPGTRLTVL.

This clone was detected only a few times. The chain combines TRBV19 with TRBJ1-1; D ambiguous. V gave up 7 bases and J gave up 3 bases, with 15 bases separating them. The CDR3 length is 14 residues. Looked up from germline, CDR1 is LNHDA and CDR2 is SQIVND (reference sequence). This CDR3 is CASNYKQKDTEAFF. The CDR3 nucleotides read TGTGCCAGTAATTATAAACAGAAGGACACTGAAGCTTTCTTT.